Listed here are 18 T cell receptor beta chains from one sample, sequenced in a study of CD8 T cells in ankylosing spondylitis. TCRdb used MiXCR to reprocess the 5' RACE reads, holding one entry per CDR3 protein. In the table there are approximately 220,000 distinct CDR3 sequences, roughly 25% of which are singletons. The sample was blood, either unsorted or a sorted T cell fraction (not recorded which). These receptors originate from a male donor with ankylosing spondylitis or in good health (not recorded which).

DNA of the CDR3: TGTGCCAGCAGTTACGAGGGGGGGAGGAACACTGAAGCTTTCTTT. The encoded protein is CASSYEGGRNTEAFF. The chain has TRBV6-5 and TRBJ1-1; the D gene is possibly TRBD1 (6 bases). Trimming removed 2 bases from V and 1 base from J, with 11 bases in between. The CDR3 spans 15 residues. The germline gives CDR1 MNHEY, CDR2 SVGAGI.

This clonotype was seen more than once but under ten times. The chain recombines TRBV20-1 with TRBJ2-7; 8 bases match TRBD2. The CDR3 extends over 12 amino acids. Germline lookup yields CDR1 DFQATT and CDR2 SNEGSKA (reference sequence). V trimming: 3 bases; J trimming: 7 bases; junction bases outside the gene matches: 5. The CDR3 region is CSASGRAQEQYF. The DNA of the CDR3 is TGCAGTGCTAGCGGGAGGGCCCAGGAGCAGTACTTC.

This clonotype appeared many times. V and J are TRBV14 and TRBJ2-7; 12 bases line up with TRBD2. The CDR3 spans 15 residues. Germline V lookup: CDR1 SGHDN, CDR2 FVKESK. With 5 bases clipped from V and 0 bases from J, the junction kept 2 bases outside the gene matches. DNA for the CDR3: TGTGCCAGCAGCGCGGGACTAGCGGGCTCCTACGAGCAGTACTTC. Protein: CASSAGLAGSYEQYF.

The CDR3 sequence: CASSHDSFKNIQYF. CDR3 DNA: TGTGCCAGCTCACACGACAGCTTCAAAAACATTCAGTACTTC. The chain joins TRBV18 to TRBJ2-4, with D perhaps matching TRBD1 (5 bases). Trimming stripped 4 bases from V and 3 bases from J, with 10 bases between. CDR1 and CDR2 from the germline V gene are KGHSH and LQKENI. The CDR3 covers 14 residues. The whole variable domain, filled in from reference TRBV18 and TRBJ2-4, reads NAGVMQNPRHLVRRRGQEARLRCSPMKGHSHVYWYRQLPEEGLKFMVYLQKENIIDESGMPKERFSAEFPKEGPSILRIQQVVRGDSAAYFCASSHDSFKNIQYFGAGTRLSVL.

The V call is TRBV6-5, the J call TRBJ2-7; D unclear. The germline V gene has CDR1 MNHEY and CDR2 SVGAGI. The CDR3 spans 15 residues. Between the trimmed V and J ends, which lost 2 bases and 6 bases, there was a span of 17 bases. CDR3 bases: TGTGCCAGCAGTTACAAGTGGGCAGATCGCACCGAGCAGTACTTC. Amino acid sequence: CASSYKWADRTEQYF.

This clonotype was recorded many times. CDR3 bases: TGTGCCAGCGCATTACTCCAGGCGCTAGTAATCCCCGGGGAGCTGTTTTTT. Protein: CASALLQALVIPGELFF. This chain links TRBV7-2 with TRBJ2-2; no clear D. V lost 8 bases, J lost 6 bases, and 25 bases lay in between. Germline V gene lookup returns CDR1 SGHTA and CDR2 FQGNSA. The CDR3 runs to 17 residues. The variable domain in full, completed from reference TRBV7-2 and TRBJ2-2, reads GAGVSQSPSNKVTEKGKDVELRCDPISGHTALYWYRQSLGQGLEFLIYFQGNSAPDKSGLPSDRFSAERTGGSVSTLTIQRTQQEDSAVYLCASALLQALVIPGELFFGEGSRLTVL.

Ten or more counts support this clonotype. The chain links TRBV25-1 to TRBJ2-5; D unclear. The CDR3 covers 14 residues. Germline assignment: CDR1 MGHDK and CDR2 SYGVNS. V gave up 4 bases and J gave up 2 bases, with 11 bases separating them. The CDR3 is CASSAWTDQETQYF. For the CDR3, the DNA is TGTGCCAGCAGTGCTTGGACGGATCAAGAGACCCAGTACTTC. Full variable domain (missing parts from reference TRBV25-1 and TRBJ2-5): EADIYQTPRYLVIGTGKKITLECSQTMGHDKMYWYQQDPGMELHLIHYSYGVNSTEKGDLSSESTVSRIRTEHFPLTLESARPSHTSQYLCASSAWTDQETQYFGPGTRLLVL.

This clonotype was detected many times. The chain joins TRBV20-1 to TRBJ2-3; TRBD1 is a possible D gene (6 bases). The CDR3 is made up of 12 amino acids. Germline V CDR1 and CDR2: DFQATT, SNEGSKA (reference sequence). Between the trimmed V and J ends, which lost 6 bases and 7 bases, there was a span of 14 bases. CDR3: CSAQIGGNTQYF. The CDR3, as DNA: TGCAGTGCCCAGATAGGGGGAAATACGCAGTATTTT.

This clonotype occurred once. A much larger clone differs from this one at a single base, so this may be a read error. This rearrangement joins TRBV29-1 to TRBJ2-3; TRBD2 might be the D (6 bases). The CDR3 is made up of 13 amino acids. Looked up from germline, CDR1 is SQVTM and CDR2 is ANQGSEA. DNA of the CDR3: TGCAGCGTAGGCGGGACGCTCACACATACGCAGTATTTT. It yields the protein CSVGGTLTHTQYF.

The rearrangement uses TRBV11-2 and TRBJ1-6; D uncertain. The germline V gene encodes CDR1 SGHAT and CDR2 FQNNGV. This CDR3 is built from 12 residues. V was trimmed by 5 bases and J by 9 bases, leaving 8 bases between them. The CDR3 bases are TGTGCCAGCAGCGAGGGAGGTTCACCCCTCCACTTT. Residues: CASSEGGSPLHF.

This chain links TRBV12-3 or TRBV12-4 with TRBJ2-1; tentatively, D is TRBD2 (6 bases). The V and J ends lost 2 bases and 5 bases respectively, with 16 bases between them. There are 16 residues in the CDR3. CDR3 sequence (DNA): TGTGCCAGCAGTTTAAATTCGGCTAGCGTCGACAATGAGCAGTTCTTC. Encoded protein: CASSLNSASVDNEQFF.

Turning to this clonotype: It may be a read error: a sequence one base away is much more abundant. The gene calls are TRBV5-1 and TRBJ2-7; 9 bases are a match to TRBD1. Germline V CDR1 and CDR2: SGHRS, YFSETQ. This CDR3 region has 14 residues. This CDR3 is CASSYGQGTYEQCF. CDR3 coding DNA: TGCGCCAGCAGCTACGGACAGGGGACCTACGAGCAGTGCTTC. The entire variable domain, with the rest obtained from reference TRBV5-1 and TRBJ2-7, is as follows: KAGVTQTPRYLIKTRGQQVTLSCSPISGHRSVSWYQQTPGQGLQFLFEYFSETQRNKGNFPGRFSGRQFSNSRSEMNVSTLELGDSALYLCASSYGQGTYEQCFGPGTRLTVT.

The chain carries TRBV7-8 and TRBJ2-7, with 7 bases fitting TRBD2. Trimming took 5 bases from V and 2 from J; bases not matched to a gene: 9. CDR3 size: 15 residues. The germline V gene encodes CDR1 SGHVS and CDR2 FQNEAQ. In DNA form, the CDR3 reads TGTGCCAGCAGCCCTAGTTGGGGGAGGGCCTACGAGCAGTACTTC. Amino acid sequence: CASSPSWGRAYEQYF.

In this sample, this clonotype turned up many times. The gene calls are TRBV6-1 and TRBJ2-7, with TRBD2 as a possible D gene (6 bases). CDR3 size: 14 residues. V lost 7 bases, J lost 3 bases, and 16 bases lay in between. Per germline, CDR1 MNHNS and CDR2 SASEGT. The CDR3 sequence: CASTEGASDYEQYF. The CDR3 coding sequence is TGTGCCAGCACCGAAGGGGCTAGCGACTACGAGCAGTACTTC.

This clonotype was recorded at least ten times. CDR3 DNA: TGCGCCAGCAGTTCGACAGGGTCGGAGACCCAGTACTTC. Translated: CASSSTGSETQYF. This chain uses TRBV5-1 with TRBJ2-5; 7 nucleotides match TRBD1. With V trimmed by 5 bases and J by 5 bases, 6 bases remained unmatched. This CDR3 region has 13 residues. Germline V CDR1 and CDR2: SGHRS, YFSETQ.

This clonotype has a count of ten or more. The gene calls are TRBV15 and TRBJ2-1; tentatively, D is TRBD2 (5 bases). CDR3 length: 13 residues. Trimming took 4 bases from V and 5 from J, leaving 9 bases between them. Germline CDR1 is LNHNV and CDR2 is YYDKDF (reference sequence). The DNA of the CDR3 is TGTGCCACCAGCATAGCCGGGGACAATGAGCAGTTCTTC. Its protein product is CATSIAGDNEQFF. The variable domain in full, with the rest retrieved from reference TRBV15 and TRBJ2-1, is DAMVIQNPRYQVTQFGKPVTLSCSQTLNHNVMYWYQQKSSQAPKLLFHYYDKDFNNEADTPDNFQSRRPNTSFCFLDIRSPGLGDTAMYLCATSIAGDNEQFFGPGTRLTVL.

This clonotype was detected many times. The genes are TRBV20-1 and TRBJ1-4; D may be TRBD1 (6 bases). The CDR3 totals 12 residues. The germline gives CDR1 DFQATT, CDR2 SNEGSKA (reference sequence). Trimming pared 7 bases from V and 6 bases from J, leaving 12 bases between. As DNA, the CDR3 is TGCAGTGTGTCCAGGGGAGATGAAAAACTGTTTTTT. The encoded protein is CSVSRGDEKLFF.

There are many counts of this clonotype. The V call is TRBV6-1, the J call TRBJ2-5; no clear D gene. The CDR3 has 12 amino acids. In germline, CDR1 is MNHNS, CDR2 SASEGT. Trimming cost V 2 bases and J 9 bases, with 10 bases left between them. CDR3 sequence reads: CASSEKSGAQYF. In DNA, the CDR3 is TGTGCCAGCAGTGAAAAAAGTGGGGCCCAGTACTTC.